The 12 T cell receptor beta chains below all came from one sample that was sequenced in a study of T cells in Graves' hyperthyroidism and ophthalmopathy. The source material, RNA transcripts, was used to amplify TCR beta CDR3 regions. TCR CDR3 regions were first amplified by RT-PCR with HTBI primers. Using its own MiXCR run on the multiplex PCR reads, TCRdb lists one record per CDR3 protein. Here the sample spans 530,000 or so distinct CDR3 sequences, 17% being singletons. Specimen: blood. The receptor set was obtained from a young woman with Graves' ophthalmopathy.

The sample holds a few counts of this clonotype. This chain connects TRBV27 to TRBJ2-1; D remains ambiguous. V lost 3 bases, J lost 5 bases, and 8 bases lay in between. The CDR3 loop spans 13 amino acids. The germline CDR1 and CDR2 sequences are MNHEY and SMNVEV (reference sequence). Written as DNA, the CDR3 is TGTGCCAGCAGTTTGGACCAAAACAATGAGCAGTTCTTC. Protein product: CASSLDQNNEQFF.

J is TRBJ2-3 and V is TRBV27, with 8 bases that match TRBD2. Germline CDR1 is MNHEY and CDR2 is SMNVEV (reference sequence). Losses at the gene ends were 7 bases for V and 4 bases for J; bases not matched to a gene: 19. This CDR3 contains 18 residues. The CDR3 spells CASTDASGEAGVADTQYF. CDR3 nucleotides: TGTGCCAGCACCGATGCAAGTGGAGAAGCGGGAGTAGCAGATACGCAGTATTTT.

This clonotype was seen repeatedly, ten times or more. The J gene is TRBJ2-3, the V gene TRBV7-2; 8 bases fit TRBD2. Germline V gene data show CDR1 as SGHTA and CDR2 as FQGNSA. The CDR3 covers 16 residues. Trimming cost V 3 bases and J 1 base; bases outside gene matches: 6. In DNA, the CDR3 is TGTGCCAGCAGCTTGCGGCTGGGACTAGGCACAGATACGCAGTATTTT. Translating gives CASSLRLGLGTDTQYF.

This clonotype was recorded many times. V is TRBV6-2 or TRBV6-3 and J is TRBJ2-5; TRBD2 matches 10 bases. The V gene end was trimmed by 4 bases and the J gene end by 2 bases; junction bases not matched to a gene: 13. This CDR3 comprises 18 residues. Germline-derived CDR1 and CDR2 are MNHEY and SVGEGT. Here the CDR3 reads CASSLVWSIAGGQETQYF. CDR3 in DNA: TGTGCCAGCAGTTTGGTATGGAGTATAGCGGGGGGACAAGAGACCCAGTACTTC.

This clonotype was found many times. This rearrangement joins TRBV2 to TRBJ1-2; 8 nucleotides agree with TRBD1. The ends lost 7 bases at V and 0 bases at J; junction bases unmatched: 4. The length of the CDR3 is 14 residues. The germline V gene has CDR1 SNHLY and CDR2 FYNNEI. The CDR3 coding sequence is TGTGCCAGCACCGGACAGGGAACTAACTATGGCTACACCTTC. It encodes CASTGQGTNYGYTF.

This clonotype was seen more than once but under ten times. The chain's CDR3 is CASSLEALGGRQPQHF. The CDR3 region has the DNA TGTGCCAGCAGCTTAGAGGCATTGGGGGGACGCCAGCCCCAGCATTTT. The V call is TRBV7-2, the J call TRBJ1-5; tentative D call: TRBD1 (5 bases). CDR1 is SGHTA, CDR2 FQGNSA, per germline. The V gene lost 1 base and the J gene lost 7 bases, with 17 bases spanning the gap. The CDR3 spans 16 residues. The full variable domain, its missing parts supplied by reference TRBV7-2 and TRBJ1-5, is GAGVSQSPSNKVTEKGKDVELRCDPISGHTALYWYRQSLGQGLEFLIYFQGNSAPDKSGLPSDRFSAERTGGSVSTLTIQRTQQEDSAVYLCASSLEALGGRQPQHFGDGTRLSIL.

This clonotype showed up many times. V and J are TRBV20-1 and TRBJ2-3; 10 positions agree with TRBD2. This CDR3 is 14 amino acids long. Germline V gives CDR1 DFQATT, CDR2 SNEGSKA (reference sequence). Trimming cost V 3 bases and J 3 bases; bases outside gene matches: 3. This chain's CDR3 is CSARGLARTDTQYF. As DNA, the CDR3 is TGCAGTGCTAGGGGACTAGCGAGGACAGATACGCAGTATTTT.

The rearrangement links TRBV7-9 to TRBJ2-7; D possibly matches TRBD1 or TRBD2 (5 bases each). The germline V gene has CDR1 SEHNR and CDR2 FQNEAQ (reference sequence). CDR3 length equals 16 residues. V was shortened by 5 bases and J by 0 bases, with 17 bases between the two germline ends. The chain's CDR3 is CASSNSTGTYSYEQYF. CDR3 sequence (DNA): TGTGCCAGCAGCAACAGTACCGGGACCTACTCCTACGAGCAGTACTTC.

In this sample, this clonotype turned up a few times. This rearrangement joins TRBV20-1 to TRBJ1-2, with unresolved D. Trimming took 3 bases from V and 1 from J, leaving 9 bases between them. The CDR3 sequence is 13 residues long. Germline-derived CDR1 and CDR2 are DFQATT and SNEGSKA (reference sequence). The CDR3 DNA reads TGCAGTGCTAGCCCGCCGGATAACTATGGCTACACCTTC. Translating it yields CSASPPDNYGYTF.

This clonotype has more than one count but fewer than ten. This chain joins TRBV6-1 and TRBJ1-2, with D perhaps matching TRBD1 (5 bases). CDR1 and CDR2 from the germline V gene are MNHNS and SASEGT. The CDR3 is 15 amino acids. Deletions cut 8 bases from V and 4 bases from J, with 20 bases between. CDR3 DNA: TGTGCCAGCCGCAGCCCCGGGGGGACTTTCTATGGCTACACCTTC. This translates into CASRSPGGTFYGYTF.

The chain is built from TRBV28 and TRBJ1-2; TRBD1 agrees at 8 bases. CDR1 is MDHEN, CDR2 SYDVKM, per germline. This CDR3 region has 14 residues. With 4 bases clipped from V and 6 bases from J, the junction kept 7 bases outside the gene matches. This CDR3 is CASSSPLTGDGYTF. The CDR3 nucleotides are TGTGCCAGCAGTTCGCCCCTGACAGGGGATGGCTACACCTTC.

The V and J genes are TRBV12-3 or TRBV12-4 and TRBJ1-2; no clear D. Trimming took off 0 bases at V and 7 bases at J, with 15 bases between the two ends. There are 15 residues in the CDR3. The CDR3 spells CASSLAYGERSGYTF. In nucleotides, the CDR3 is TGTGCCAGCAGTTTAGCGTACGGGGAAAGGAGTGGCTACACCTTC.